The T cell receptor (beta chain) under discussion was sequenced for a study of coeliac disease. This clone was counted between two and nine times. Libraries were prepared by immunoSEQ multiplex PCR; TCRdb keeps only in-frame clonotypes and omits some of them. The data hold 4,000 to 5,000 clones, with about 65% observed a single time. CDR3 length: 12 residues. Germline V gene lookup returns CDR1 MNHEY and CDR2 SMNVEV (reference sequence). The ends were cut back, 5 bases at V and 4 bases at J, with 9 bases in the middle. The sample was lamina propria lymphocytes from the gut. This clonotype was sampled from a woman between 65 and 79 years old with celiac disease. The rearrangement uses TRBV27 and TRBJ2-7, with D unclear. The CDR3 DNA reads as TGTGCCAGCAGTGCTAGAAATTACGAGCAGTACTTC. Residues: CASSARNYEQYF.